Listed below are T cell receptor beta chains from one sample, sequenced in a study of CD8 T cells in ankylosing spondylitis. TCRdb re-called the 5' RACE reads with MiXCR, one entry per CDR3 protein. The repertoire consists of more than 650,000 distinct CDR3 sequences, with over 9.5% occurring once and the leading ten covering more than 0.5%. Sample: blood, either unsorted or a sorted T cell fraction (not recorded which). These TCRs come from a male donor with ankylosing spondylitis. The CDR3 runs from the conserved cysteine through the conserved F or W. D genes are given only for firm matches. The size entry is marked missing in some rows and otherwise reads once, few, many or a size class.

clone size: .
D gene: TRBD1
V gene: TRBV24-1
CDR3 length: 15
J gene: TRBJ1-5
CDR3 DNA: TGTGCCACCAGTGATGAGTCCAGGGGGAATCAGCCCCAGCATTTT
CDR3 protein: CATSDESRGNQPQHF

clone size: few
D gene: .
V gene: TRBV6-1
CDR3 length: 15
J gene: TRBJ1-2
CDR3 DNA: TGTGCCAGCTGGGCGGGGGGCCTTATGAACTATGGCTACACCTTC
CDR3 protein: CASWAGGLMNYGYTF

clone size: .
D gene: TRBD1
V gene: TRBV7-2
CDR3 length: 14
J gene: TRBJ2-1
CDR3 DNA: TGTGCCAGCAGCTCGCGAGACAGGGGCGATGAGCAGTTCTTC
CDR3 protein: CASSSRDRGDEQFF

clone size: many
D gene: .
V gene: TRBV5-1
CDR3 length: 14
J gene: TRBJ2-2
CDR3 DNA: TGCGCCAGCAGCTTTGCGGGAAACACCGGGGAGCTGTTTTTT
CDR3 protein: CASSFAGNTGELFF

clone size: many
D gene: .
V gene: TRBV29-1
CDR3 length: 15
J gene: TRBJ2-1
CDR3 DNA: TGCAGCGTGGGACCTGGAGGGTGGGCTTACAATGAGCAGTTCTTC
CDR3 protein: CSVGPGGWAYNEQFF

clone size: .
D gene: TRBD2
V gene: TRBV27
CDR3 length: 17
J gene: TRBJ2-1
CDR3 DNA: TGTGCCAGCAGTTCGCGGGGAGGGCCCTTCACCTACAATGAGCAGTTCTTC
CDR3 protein: CASSSRGGPFTYNEQFF

clone size: many
D gene: .
V gene: TRBV27
CDR3 length: 13
J gene: TRBJ2-7
CDR3 DNA: TGTGCCAGCAGGGACAGAATCACCTACGAGCAGTACTTC
CDR3 protein: CASRDRITYEQYF

clone size: .
D gene: TRBD1
V gene: TRBV29-1
CDR3 length: 16
J gene: TRBJ2-5
CDR3 DNA: TGCAGCGTTGAATGGGCCGACAGGGATGGCTTTGAGACCCAGTACTTC
CDR3 protein: CSVEWADRDGFETQYF

clone size: many
D gene: TRBD1
V gene: TRBV6-2/TRBV6-3
CDR3 length: 18
J gene: TRBJ1-5
CDR3 DNA: TGTGCCAGCAGTTACCCCAGAGGGACAGATTATAGCAATCAGCCCCAGCATTTT
CDR3 protein: CASSYPRGTDYSNQPQHF

clone size: few
D gene: .
V gene: TRBV7-6
CDR3 length: 15
J gene: TRBJ1-5
CDR3 DNA: TGTGCCAGCAGCTTATTTCAGGGACTTGGTCAGCCCCAGCATTTT
CDR3 protein: CASSLFQGLGQPQHF

clone size: few
D gene: .
V gene: TRBV4-2
CDR3 length: 16
J gene: TRBJ1-4
CDR3 DNA: TGTGCCAGCAGCCAAGATCCCCAGGGCTGGGATGAAAAACTGTTTTTT
CDR3 protein: CASSQDPQGWDEKLFF

clone size: many
D gene: .
V gene: TRBV29-1
CDR3 length: 13
J gene: TRBJ1-3
CDR3 DNA: TGCAGCGTTCGGCCGAGTTCTGGAAACACCATATATTTT
CDR3 protein: CSVRPSSGNTIYF

clone size: many
D gene: .
V gene: TRBV7-2
CDR3 length: 14
J gene: TRBJ1-5
CDR3 DNA: TGTGCCAGCAGTCCTACAGGTAGCAATCAGCCCCAGCATTTT
CDR3 protein: CASSPTGSNQPQHF

clone size: many
D gene: .
V gene: TRBV5-1
CDR3 length: 13
J gene: TRBJ2-7
CDR3 DNA: TGCGCCAGCAAGGCGGACGGTTCCTACGAGCAGTACTTC
CDR3 protein: CASKADGSYEQYF

clone size: .
D gene: .
V gene: TRBV7-2
CDR3 length: 14
J gene: TRBJ2-1
CDR3 DNA: TGTGCCACCACACGCTCGAGCCTCTACAATGAGCAGTTCTTC
CDR3 protein: CATTRSSLYNEQFF

clone size: .
D gene: TRBD1
V gene: TRBV4-2
CDR3 length: 16
J gene: TRBJ1-1
CDR3 DNA: TGTGCCAGCAGCCTCTATGCCGGGACAGGGGAAACTGAAGCTTTCTTT
CDR3 protein: CASSLYAGTGETEAFF

clone size: .
D gene: TRBD1
V gene: TRBV15
CDR3 length: 16
J gene: TRBJ2-5
CDR3 DNA: TGTGCCACCAGCAGGGGAAGGACAGGGGGCGAAGAGACCCAGTACTTC
CDR3 protein: CATSRGRTGGEETQYF

clone size: few
D gene: .
V gene: TRBV11-3
CDR3 length: 12
J gene: TRBJ2-1
CDR3 DNA: TGTGCCAGCAGCCGATACAGCAATGAGCAGTTCTTC
CDR3 protein: CASSRYSNEQFF

clone size: .
D gene: .
V gene: TRBV6-1
CDR3 length: 14
J gene: TRBJ2-1
CDR3 DNA: TGTGCCAGCCGCAGAGTGGACACCTACAATGAGCAGTTCTTC
CDR3 protein: CASRRVDTYNEQFF

clone size: .
D gene: .
V gene: TRBV20-1
CDR3 length: 16
J gene: TRBJ2-4
CDR3 DNA: TGCAGTGCTAGAGATCTTGAGGGACTAGCCAAAAACATTCAGTACTTC
CDR3 protein: CSARDLEGLAKNIQYF

clone size: few
D gene: TRBD1
V gene: TRBV20-1
CDR3 length: 16
J gene: TRBJ1-2
CDR3 DNA: TGCAGTGCTAGCCGATTTGGGACAGGGGAGAACTATGGCTACACCTTC
CDR3 protein: CSASRFGTGENYGYTF

clone size: few
D gene: TRBD2
V gene: TRBV4-3
CDR3 length: 17
J gene: TRBJ2-3
CDR3 DNA: TGCGCCAGCAGCCAAGATGGTCGGGAGGGATACACAGATACGCAGTATTTT
CDR3 protein: CASSQDGREGYTDTQYF

clone size: .
D gene: .
V gene: TRBV20-1
CDR3 length: 13
J gene: TRBJ2-5
CDR3 DNA: TGCAGTGCTAGAGTCGGGAGACGGGAGACCCAGTACTTC
CDR3 protein: CSARVGRRETQYF

clone size: once
D gene: .
V gene: TRBV5-1
CDR3 length: 13
J gene: TRBJ1-2
CDR3 DNA: TGCGCCAGCAGCTTGTGGACCAACTATGGCTACACCTTC
CDR3 protein: CASSLWTNYGYTF

clone size: .
D gene: .
V gene: TRBV6-5
CDR3 length: 14
J gene: TRBJ2-5
CDR3 DNA: TGTGCCAGCAGTTACTCGAAATTCTTTGATGTGAAGTACTTC
CDR3 protein: CASSYSKFFDVKYF

clone size: .
D gene: TRBD2
V gene: TRBV20-1
CDR3 length: 18
J gene: TRBJ2-7
CDR3 DNA: TGCAGTGCTAGAGATCCTAGCGGGGGGATTGGTAGTTCCTACGAGCAGTACTTC
CDR3 protein: CSARDPSGGIGSSYEQYF

clone size: many
D gene: .
V gene: TRBV5-1
CDR3 length: 16
J gene: TRBJ1-1
CDR3 DNA: TGCGCCAGCAGCTTGGCCAATGGATTCTTGAACACTGAAGCTTTCTTT
CDR3 protein: CASSLANGFLNTEAFF

clone size: many
D gene: .
V gene: TRBV12-3/TRBV12-4
CDR3 length: 11
J gene: TRBJ1-2
CDR3 DNA: TGTGCCAGCAGTACTAACTATGGCTACACCTTC
CDR3 protein: CASSTNYGYTF

clone size: .
D gene: .
V gene: TRBV5-1
CDR3 length: 15
J gene: TRBJ1-2
CDR3 DNA: TGCGCCAGCAGCTGGAGCCCGACAGAAGACTATGGCTACACCTTC
CDR3 protein: CASSWSPTEDYGYTF

clone size: few
D gene: .
V gene: TRBV11-3
CDR3 length: 15
J gene: TRBJ1-5
CDR3 DNA: TGTGCCAGCAGCGCCGTAAGGGGCGACAATCAGCCCCAGCATTTT
CDR3 protein: CASSAVRGDNQPQHF

clone size: few
D gene: TRBD1
V gene: TRBV6-5
CDR3 length: 14
J gene: TRBJ2-1
CDR3 DNA: TGTGCCAGCAGTTCAGGGGGACACCGCAATGAGCAGTTCTTC
CDR3 protein: CASSSGGHRNEQFF

clone size: few
D gene: .
V gene: TRBV9
CDR3 length: 15
J gene: TRBJ1-5
CDR3 DNA: TGTGCCAGCAGCGTAGGGTTTGTGAGAACGGAGCCCCAGCATTTT
CDR3 protein: CASSVGFVRTEPQHF

clone size: many
D gene: TRBD1
V gene: TRBV20-1
CDR3 length: 14
J gene: TRBJ1-5
CDR3 DNA: TGCAGTGCTAGCGACAGGGCAAGGAATCAGCCCCAGCATTTT
CDR3 protein: CSASDRARNQPQHF

clone size: .
D gene: .
V gene: TRBV29-1
CDR3 length: 12
J gene: TRBJ1-2
CDR3 DNA: TGCAGCGTTGAAACAGCGAACTATGGCTACACCTTC
CDR3 protein: CSVETANYGYTF

clone size: .
D gene: .
V gene: TRBV5-1
CDR3 length: 13
J gene: TRBJ2-3
CDR3 DNA: TGCGCCAGCGGAGGGACAAGCGCAGATACGCAGTATTTT
CDR3 protein: CASGGTSADTQYF

clone size: many
D gene: TRBD1
V gene: TRBV29-1
CDR3 length: 13
J gene: TRBJ2-5
CDR3 DNA: TGCAGCTCCCGGGACAGAACACAAGAGACCCAGTACTTC
CDR3 protein: CSSRDRTQETQYF